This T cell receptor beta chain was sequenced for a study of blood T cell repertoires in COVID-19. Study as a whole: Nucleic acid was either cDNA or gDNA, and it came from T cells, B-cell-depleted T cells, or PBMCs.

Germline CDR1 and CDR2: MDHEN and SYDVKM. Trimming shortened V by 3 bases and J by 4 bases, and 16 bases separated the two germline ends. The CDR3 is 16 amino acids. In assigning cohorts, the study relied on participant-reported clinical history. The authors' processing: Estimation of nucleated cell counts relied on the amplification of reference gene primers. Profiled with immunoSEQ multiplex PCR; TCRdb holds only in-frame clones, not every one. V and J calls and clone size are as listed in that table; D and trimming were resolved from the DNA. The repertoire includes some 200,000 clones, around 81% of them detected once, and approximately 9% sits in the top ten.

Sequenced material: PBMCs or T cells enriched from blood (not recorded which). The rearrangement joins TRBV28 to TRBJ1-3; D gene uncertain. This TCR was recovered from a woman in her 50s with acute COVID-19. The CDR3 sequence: CASSFGGAGVGNTIYF. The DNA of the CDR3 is TGTGCCAGCAGTTTCGGCGGAGCGGGAGTAGGAAACACCATATATTTT.